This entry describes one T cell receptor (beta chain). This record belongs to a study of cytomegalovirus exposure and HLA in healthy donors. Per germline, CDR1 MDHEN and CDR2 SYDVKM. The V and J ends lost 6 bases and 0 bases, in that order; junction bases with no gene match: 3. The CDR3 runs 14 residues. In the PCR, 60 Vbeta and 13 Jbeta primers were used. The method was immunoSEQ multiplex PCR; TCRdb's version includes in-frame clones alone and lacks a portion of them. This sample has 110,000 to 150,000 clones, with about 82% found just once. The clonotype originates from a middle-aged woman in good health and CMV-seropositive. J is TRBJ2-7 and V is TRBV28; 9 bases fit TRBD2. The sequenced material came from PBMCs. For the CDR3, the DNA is TGTGCCAGCAGGGGACTAGCCCTCTCCTACGAGCAGTACTTC. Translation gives CASRGLALSYEQYF.